Listed below are T cell receptor beta chains from one sample, sequenced in a study of identical twins. TCRdb processed the 5' RACE reads anew with MiXCR; each CDR3 protein has one entry. The data show roughly 1,500,000 distinct CDR3 sequences, about 32% seen once. Sequencing input: cord blood. The source is a newborn girl in good health. Each CDR3 is given with its conserved first and last residue. The D gene is left open where the match is weak. Size is stated for part of the rows, as once, few or many counts, or as a class when the clone is expanded.

v_gene	d_gene	j_gene	abundance	CDR3aa	CDR3nt
TRBV9	TRBD1	TRBJ1-2	few	CASSVGDRGNYGYTF	TGTGCCAGCAGCGTAGGGGACAGGGGAAACTATGGCTACACCTTC
TRBV12-3/TRBV12-4	TRBD1	TRBJ1-2	many	CASRQGDGYTF	TGTGCCAGCAGGCAGGGGGACGGCTACACCTTC
TRBV29-1	-	TRBJ1-2	few	CSVGRGVNYGYTF	TGCAGCGTTGGAAGGGGGGTGAACTATGGCTACACCTTC
TRBV16	TRBD1	TRBJ1-1	-	CASSPAGTANTEAFF	TGTGCCAGCAGCCCAGCCGGGACAGCGAACACTGAAGCTTTCTTT
TRBV5-1	TRBD2	TRBJ2-1	-	CASGGLANNEQFF	TGCGCCAGCGGAGGACTAGCGAACAATGAGCAGTTCTTC
TRBV27	TRBD2	TRBJ2-3	-	CASRGTSRTKNTQYF	TGTGCCAGCAGGGGGACTAGCCGCACAAAAAATACGCAGTATTTT
TRBV6-6	-	TRBJ1-1	-	CASRTGGEAFF	TGTGCCTCCCGGACGGGGGGTGAAGCTTTCTTT
TRBV4-2	-	TRBJ2-1	-	CASSPIGTLGEQFF	TGTGCCAGCAGCCCAATAGGGACTTTAGGTGAGCAGTTCTTC
TRBV3-1	TRBD1	TRBJ2-7	-	CASSQVSLGQGYEQYF	TGTGCCAGCAGCCAAGTAAGTCTGGGACAGGGATACGAGCAGTACTTC
TRBV4-2	-	TRBJ1-4	few	CASSQDGPATNEKLFF	TGTGCCAGCAGCCAAGATGGGCCAGCAACTAATGAAAAACTGTTTTTT
TRBV3-1	-	TRBJ2-7	-	CASSQPDPNEQYF	TGTGCCAGCAGCCAACCCGATCCTAATGAGCAGTACTTC
TRBV19	-	TRBJ2-3	few	CASRMALRDTQYF	TGTGCCAGTAGGATGGCATTAAGAGATACGCAGTATTTT
TRBV12-3/TRBV12-4	-	TRBJ2-7	-	CASTFAPASYEQYF	TGTGCCAGCACCTTTGCCCCAGCCTCCTACGAGCAGTACTTC
TRBV4-1	TRBD1	TRBJ1-4	few	CASSRTTGTTTNEKLFF	TGCGCCAGCAGCCGAACGACAGGGACTACAACTAATGAAAAACTGTTTTTT
TRBV4-1	-	TRBJ2-3	few	CASSQGLRETGYF	TGCGCCAGCAGCCAGGGATTACGTGAGACGGGGTATTTT
TRBV12-3/TRBV12-4	TRBD1	TRBJ2-7	-	CASTILTGFSSYEQYF	TGTGCCAGCACCATACTGACAGGGTTTAGTTCCTACGAGCAGTACTTC
TRBV29-1	TRBD2	TRBJ2-3	many	CSVSTSGRTDTQYF	TGCAGCGTGTCGACTAGCGGGAGGACAGATACGCAGTATTTT
TRBV6-5	TRBD1	TRBJ2-3	few	CASSRIQGNTQYF	TGTGCCAGCAGCCGCATACAGGGGAATACGCAGTATTTT
TRBV7-2	-	TRBJ2-2	few	CASSLVARGGGELFF	TGTGCCAGCAGCTTAGTGGCTAGAGGGGGCGGGGAGCTGTTTTTT
TRBV3-1	-	TRBJ2-7	few	CASSQDRRAGPYEQYF	TGTGCCAGCAGCCAAGATCGTCGAGCAGGCCCCTACGAGCAGTACTTC
TRBV29-1	-	TRBJ1-2	few	CSVEGRDFGYTF	TGCAGCGTTGAAGGCAGGGACTTCGGCTACACCTTC
TRBV6-6	TRBD2	TRBJ2-1	-	CASSYPLAGGYNEQFF	TGTGCCAGCAGTTACCCTCTAGCGGGAGGTTACAATGAGCAGTTCTTC
TRBV20-1	-	TRBJ2-7	-	CSARDGEQYF	TGCAGTGCTAGAGATGGCGAGCAGTACTTC
TRBV20-1	TRBD2	TRBJ2-1	-	CSASREVYNEQFF	TGCAGTGCTAGCCGGGAGGTCTACAATGAGCAGTTCTTC
TRBV27	-	TRBJ1-1	few	CASDRTEAFF	TGTGCCAGCGACAGGACTGAAGCTTTCTTT
TRBV2	TRBD2	TRBJ2-7	few	CASRSSGLSYEQYF	TGTGCCAGCAGGTCTAGCGGTTTATCCTACGAGCAGTACTTC
TRBV29-1	-	TRBJ2-3	few	CSVEDDPFYTDTQYF	TGCAGCGTTGAAGATGACCCGTTTTACACAGATACGCAGTATTTT